This TCR beta chain was identified in a study of regulatory T cells in long-lasting Graves disease. Turning to the study itself: The term persistent Graves' disease signified upward of 5 years on antithyroid drugs with positive TSH receptor antibodies.

Regarding time point: persistent/refractory GD, antithyroid drugs over 5 years with positive TRAb. The TCR library was made from RNA that had been extracted from PBMCs in TRIzol. A roughly 8.3-milliliter sample of peripheral blood was drawn into EDTA tubes. The CDR3 covers 16 residues. Germline V CDR1 and CDR2: SGHVS, FQNEAQ. Points from the study as a whole: Favoring TRBV28, TRBJ1-2 and TRBJ2-5 was a feature seen in persistent disease.

On this clonotype itself: Its antigen is currently unknown. One end of the junction does not line up with germline, which may come from a read error.

Arm-PCR of CDR3 regions and iRepertoire HTBI primers were the basis on which TCR beta libraries were built. TCRdb processed the multiplex PCR reads anew with MiXCR; each CDR3 protein has one entry. The repertoire includes about 470,000 distinct CDR3 sequences, roughly a fifth of them detected once, and approximately 6.4% sits in the top ten. The source of this sequence is a female donor with Graves disease. This rearrangement joins TRBV7-8 to TRBJ1-5, with D uncertain. Sequences were derived from peripheral blood mononuclear cells (PBMCs), sampled when the disease was refractory, from a patient treated with antithyroid drugs. The CDR3 is CASSLARQDPTQPRHF. DNA for the CDR3: TGTGCCAGCAGCTTAGCGCGGCAGGACCCCACCCAGCCCCGGCATTTT.